This is a list of T cell receptor beta chains from one sample in a study of shared clonotypes between healthy human individuals. Sequencing used immunoSEQ multiplex PCR; TCRdb keeps in-frame clones, though not all of them. Among 400,000 to 550,000 clones, approximately 79% were seen once, and the ten largest hold 9.5% to 15%. Sequenced sample: PBMCs. The receptors shown here come from a woman aged 40 to 49 in good health. Some clones in this sample may be carry-over from other donors' samples. Both conserved end residues are part of each CDR3. D genes are given only for firm matches. The listing skips clone size in some rows; elsewhere it reads once, few, many or a size class.

len,d_gene,abundance,j_gene,v_gene,CDR3nt,CDR3aa
15,NA,NA,TRBJ2-6,TRBV7-2,TGTGCCAGCAGCTTAGGTGGGGGGCGTGCCAACGTCCTGACTTTC,CASSLGGGRANVLTF
16,TRBD2,NA,TRBJ2-2,TRBV7-2,TGTGCCAGCAGCATGATAGCGGGAGGGAACACCGGGGAGCTGTTTTTT,CASSMIAGGNTGELFF
12,NA,NA,TRBJ2-2,TRBV19,TGTGCCAGTAGGCGGCCCACCGGGGAGCTGTTTTTT,CASRRPTGELFF
12,NA,NA,TRBJ1-2,TRBV19,TGTGCCAGTACTAGGGGGAACGGTGGCTACACCTTC,CASTRGNGGYTF
16,NA,NA,TRBJ2-2,TRBV30,TGTGCCTGGAAGGGGGTCGGGACAATCGTCCCCGGGGAGCTGTTTTTT,CAWKGVGTIVPGELFF
16,TRBD1,NA,TRBJ1-2,TRBV30,TGTGCCTGGAGTGTACTTATTGGACAGGGACGTGGTGGCTACACCTTC,CAWSVLIGQGRGGYTF
12,TRBD1,NA,TRBJ2-7,TRBV29-1,TGCAGCTCCCGGGACAGCTCCTACGAGCAGTACTTC,CSSRDSSYEQYF
14,TRBD1,NA,TRBJ2-7,TRBV5-1,TGCGCCAGCAAAACGGGACAGGGTTCCTACGAGCAGTACTTC,CASKTGQGSYEQYF
16,NA,NA,TRBJ2-2,TRBV7-7,TGTGCTAGCAGCTTAGTAGTCAGCGCGAACACCGGGGAGCTGTTTTTT,CASSLVVSANTGELFF
14,NA,once,TRBJ1-1,TRBV6-1,TGTGCCAGCAGTGTTGAGGGGAGTCGAACTGAAGCTTTCTTT,CASSVEGSRTEAFF
14,TRBD1,NA,TRBJ2-5,TRBV19,TGTGCCAGTACCTCAGGACAGGGGGCCCTCCCCCAGTACTTC,CASTSGQGALPQYF
13,NA,NA,TRBJ2-1,TRBV11-2,TGTGCCAGCAGCTTAGGGGGATACAATGAGCAGTTCTTC,CASSLGGYNEQFF
13,NA,NA,TRBJ2-7,TRBV5-4,TGTGCCAGCAGCGGGCAGGACACCTACGAGCAGTACTTC,CASSGQDTYEQYF
15,NA,few,TRBJ2-1,TRBV9,TGTGCCAGCAGCGTAGTTTCGGGAACCCGTAATGAGCAGTTCTTC,CASSVVSGTRNEQFF
14,TRBD1,NA,TRBJ2-3,TRBV11-3,TGTGCCAGCAGTGTGACAGGGAGCACAGATACGCAGTATTTT,CASSVTGSTDTQYF
15,NA,few,TRBJ1-5,TRBV2,TGTGCCAGCAGTGAAGCGCTGGGTAGCAATCAGCCCCAGCATTTT,CASSEALGSNQPQHF
15,NA,NA,TRBJ2-2,TRBV7-2,TGTGCCAGCAGCCCCACCTGGGGTCGGGCCGGGGAGCTGTTTTTT,CASSPTWGRAGELFF
13,NA,NA,TRBJ2-4,TRBV28,TGTGCCGCAGGGCTCGGGTTTCCAAACATTCAGTACTTC,CAAGLGFPNIQYF
16,NA,few,TRBJ2-2,TRBV28,TGTGCCAGCAGTTTCTTCGGGGGTTCGAACACCGGGGAGCTGTTTTTT,CASSFFGGSNTGELFF
14,NA,NA,TRBJ1-4,TRBV7-9,TGTGCCAGCAGCTATACAGGGAACGGTGAAAAACTGTTTTTT,CASSYTGNGEKLFF
14,TRBD1,NA,TRBJ1-6,TRBV7-9,TGTGCCAGCAGCTTATGGGACAGGGATTCACCCCTCCACTTT,CASSLWDRDSPLHF
13,TRBD2,NA,TRBJ2-1,TRBV27,TGTGCCAGCAGTCTCACCGGGACTATTCAGCAGTTCTTC,CASSLTGTIQQFF
14,NA,NA,TRBJ2-2,TRBV29-1,TGCAGCGTTATTGACAGGACGAACACCGGGGAGCTGTTTTTT,CSVIDRTNTGELFF
12,NA,NA,TRBJ1-5,TRBV5-4,TGTGCCAGCAGCTTATATAATCAGCCCCAGCATTTT,CASSLYNQPQHF
15,NA,NA,TRBJ2-5,TRBV5-5,TGTGCCAGCAGCTTGGAAACCCAGAGGTGGGAGACCCAGTACTTC,CASSLETQRWETQYF
16,TRBD2,NA,TRBJ2-1,TRBV4-1,TGCGCCAGCAGCCGCGGGACTAGCTGGCCTACAGATGAGCAGTTCTTC,CASSRGTSWPTDEQFF
15,NA,NA,TRBJ1-1,TRBV7-9,TGTGCCAGCAGCTTAGGTGCAGGGAGAAACACTGAAGCTTTCTTT,CASSLGAGRNTEAFF
18,TRBD2,NA,TRBJ2-1,TRBV7-9,TGTGCCAGCAGCCGATTGGGGACTAGCGGGATGTCCTACAATGAGCAGTTCTTC,CASSRLGTSGMSYNEQFF
13,NA,NA,TRBJ2-3,TRBV18,TGTGCCAGCTCACCACGGCGGGGAGATACGCAGTATTTT,CASSPRRGDTQYF
14,NA,NA,TRBJ2-7,TRBV29-1,TGCAGCGTTGAGGGGGCTAGCGGAGCCTACGAGCAGTACTTC,CSVEGASGAYEQYF
13,NA,NA,TRBJ2-7,TRBV19,TGTGCCAGTAGTATTGGGCGAGTCTACGAGCAGTACTTC,CASSIGRVYEQYF
14,NA,NA,TRBJ2-5,TRBV2,TGTGCCAGCAGTATTTCCACCAGTTTAGGGACCCAGTACTTC,CASSISTSLGTQYF
14,NA,NA,TRBJ1-2,TRBV7-2,TGTGCCAGCAGCTTAGACAGGGATGCGGGTGGCTACACCTTC,CASSLDRDAGGYTF
21,NA,NA,TRBJ2-6,TRBV19,TGTGCCACCAAACACCCGGAGGGGGGGAGGTCTGGTGGCTCTGGGGCCAACGTCCTGACTTTC,CATKHPEGGRSGGSGANVLTF
13,NA,NA,TRBJ1-2,TRBV11-2,TGTGCCAGCAGGCCAGGGTCCAACTATGGCTACACCTTC,CASRPGSNYGYTF
14,NA,NA,TRBJ2-7,TRBV28,TGTGCCAGCAGTTACGCCGCCGTTGACTGGGAGCAGTACTTC,CASSYAAVDWEQYF
13,TRBD1,NA,TRBJ2-7,TRBV19,TGTGCCAGTAGTAAACAGGGGGCCCACGAGCAGTACTTC,CASSKQGAHEQYF
15,NA,NA,TRBJ1-4,TRBV18,TGTGCCAGCTCATCAGCTCTGGGGGCTAATGAAAAACTGTTTTTT,CASSSALGANEKLFF
14,NA,NA,TRBJ1-1,TRBV6-1,TGTGCCAGCAGTGAAGTTAGGGGGACGACTGAAGCTTTCTTT,CASSEVRGTTEAFF
14,TRBD1,NA,TRBJ2-7,TRBV5-1,TGCGCCAGCAGCTCGACAGGGGGCTCCTACGAGCAGTACTTC,CASSSTGGSYEQYF
14,TRBD2,NA,TRBJ2-1,TRBV7-7,TGTGCTAGCAGCGCGACTAGCGGGAACGGCGAGCAGTTCTTC,CASSATSGNGEQFF
16,NA,NA,TRBJ2-1,TRBV11-2,TGTGCCAGCAGCCCTTTCCAGGGGGGAAGTAACAATGAGCAGTTCTTC,CASSPFQGGSNNEQFF
15,NA,few,TRBJ2-1,TRBV6-5,TGTGCCAGCAGCCTACCACTTCGGGTCCACAATGAGCAGTTCTTC,CASSLPLRVHNEQFF
17,TRBD2,NA,TRBJ2-2,TRBV7-2,TGTGCCAGCAGCTTAGTATCTTCAGCGGGAGAAACCGGGGAGCTGTTTTTT,CASSLVSSAGETGELFF
14,NA,NA,TRBJ1-5,TRBV28,TGTGCCAGCAGCTCGGACATTTCGCATCAGCCCCAGCATTTT,CASSSDISHQPQHF
14,TRBD1,few,TRBJ1-1,TRBV10-2,TGCGCCAGCAGTGAGGGGACAGGGGACACTGAAGCTTTCTTT,CASSEGTGDTEAFF